Listed here are 12 T cell receptor beta chains from one sample, sequenced in a study of control samples from healthy donors and cancer patients (dated by TCRdb to between 2020 and 2021). Library prep was done by the immunoSEQ multiplex PCR assay. The table comes from immuneACCESS by way of TCRdb, which keeps in-frame sequences with V and J called. Part of the clones is missing from these tables; in studies checked, under half for an unresolved V gene and the rest for unknown reasons. Across this sample there are 65,000 to 95,000 clones, with 89% seen only once. Clones ranked in the top ten supply 7.2% of the sample. The specimen was blood. The receptors stem from a man aged 50-60 years in good health.

The chain links TRBV2 to TRBJ1-6; maybe TRBD1 (5 bases). Germline V gene lookup returns CDR1 SNHLY and CDR2 FYNNEI. The germline V and J ends were trimmed by 6 bases and 2 bases, with 8 bases remaining between them. The length of the CDR3 is 14 residues. In DNA form, the CDR3 reads TGTGCCAGCAGCGGGGGGGCCTATAATTCACCCCTCCACTTT. Its translation is CASSGGAYNSPLHF.

CDR3 coding DNA: TGTGCCAGCAGCCCGGGGGTGGGGGCGGAAAAACTGTTTTTT. Translation gives CASSPGVGAEKLFF. This chain uses TRBV7-7 with TRBJ1-4, with a possible D match to TRBD1 (6 bases). Germline V gene lookup returns CDR1 SSHAT and CDR2 FNYEAQ (reference sequence). There are 14 residues in the CDR3. Trimming pared 5 bases from V and 8 bases from J, leaving 15 bases between.

J is TRBJ1-5 and V is TRBV2; no clear D gene. V was clipped by 1 base and J by 7 bases, with 5 bases between them. The CDR3 runs to 12 residues. The germline V gene encodes CDR1 SNHLY and CDR2 FYNNEI. CDR3 amino acids: CASSEELQPQHF. In nucleotides, the CDR3 is TGTGCCAGCAGTGAAGAATTGCAGCCCCAGCATTTT.

The chain carries TRBV30 and TRBJ1-3; TRBD1 agrees at 12 bases. There are 16 residues in the CDR3. The V segment lost 0 bases and the J segment 3 bases; nucleotides outside the gene matches: 3. CDR1 GTSNPN and CDR2 SVGIG come from the germline V gene (reference sequence). The CDR3 spells CAWSVGQGAGGNTIYF. The CDR3 coding sequence is TGTGCCTGGAGTGTGGGACAGGGGGCGGGTGGAAACACCATATATTTT.

This clone was counted a single time. The CDR3 spells CASSQAGQLLGYTF. CDR3 DNA sequence: TGCGCCAGCAGCCAAGCGGGACAGCTCCTTGGCTACACCTTC. The rearrangement joins TRBV4-1 to TRBJ1-2; the match to TRBD1 covers 7 bases. The CDR3 is 14 residues long. Trimming at V came to 1 base and at J to 7 bases, leaving 6 bases not matched to a gene. Germline V lookup: CDR1 MGHRA, CDR2 YSYEKL.

This CDR3 is CASSYQGSRETQYF. In DNA, the CDR3 is TGTGCCAGCAGCTATCAGGGGAGTCGGGAGACCCAGTACTTC. The chain couples TRBV5-5 to TRBJ2-5; perhaps TRBD1 as D (6 bases). This CDR3 has 14 amino acids. CDR1 and CDR2 (germline): SGHKS, YYEKEE (reference sequence). V lost 3 bases to trimming and J lost 5 bases, with 14 bases between them.

The chain links TRBV7-2 to TRBJ2-1, with 11 bases lining up with TRBD2. CDR1 is SGHTA and CDR2 is FQGNSA in the germline V gene. CDR3 size: 15 residues. V dropped 4 bases and J dropped 4; count of bases not matched to a gene: 3. The CDR3 loop reads CASSSIAGGYNEQFF. CDR3 DNA: TGTGCCAGCAGCTCAATAGCGGGGGGGTACAATGAGCAGTTCTTC.

The V call is TRBV3-1 (or the pseudogene TRBV3-2), the J call TRBJ1-4; no reliable D call. Germline values: CDR1 LGHDT, CDR2 YNNKEL (reference sequence). The CDR3 totals 16 residues. V was pared by 0 bases and J by 7 bases, with 15 bases between. CDR3 sequence (DNA): TGTGCCAGCAGCCAAGATGTATGGAGCAGTCGTGAAAAACTGTTTTTT. It is translated as CASSQDVWSSREKLFF.

The chain employs TRBV19 and TRBJ1-2, with D unresolved. The germline V and J ends were trimmed by 5 bases and 4 bases, with 17 bases remaining between them. The CDR3 contains 15 residues. The germline gives CDR1 LNHDA, CDR2 SQIVND (reference sequence). The CDR3 bases are TGTGCCAGTAGTTCCCGAGCGGGAGGAGTCTATGGCTACACCTTC. Protein sequence: CASSSRAGGVYGYTF.

The CDR3 here is CATSGPGSYEQYF. The CDR3 nucleotides are TGTGCCACCAGTGGGCCAGGGTCATACGAGCAGTACTTC. This chain uses TRBV24-1 with TRBJ2-7, with D perhaps matching TRBD1 (5 bases). The V and J ends lost 5 bases and 4 bases respectively, with 11 bases between them. The CDR3 sequence is 13 residues long. CDR1 and CDR2 (germline): KGHDR, SFDVKD.

V gene TRBV5-8 combines with J gene TRBJ1-2; no reliable D call. This CDR3 spans 13 amino acids. The germline CDR1 and CDR2 sequences are SGHTS and YDEGEE. The V gene lost 0 bases and the J gene lost 4 bases, with 7 bases spanning the gap. The CDR3 region has the DNA TGTGCCAGCAGCTTGGGCCGAGGCTATGGCTACACCTTC. It codes for CASSLGRGYGYTF.

V usage is TRBV3-1 (or the pseudogene TRBV3-2) and J usage is TRBJ1-1, with D unresolved. Per the germline V gene, CDR1 is LGHDT and CDR2 is YNNKEL (reference sequence). Trimming cost V 5 bases and J 3 bases, with 4 bases left between them. This CDR3 has 11 residues. The CDR3 sequence: CASSRDTEAFF. CDR3 coding DNA: TGTGCCAGCAGCAGGGACACTGAAGCTTTCTTT.